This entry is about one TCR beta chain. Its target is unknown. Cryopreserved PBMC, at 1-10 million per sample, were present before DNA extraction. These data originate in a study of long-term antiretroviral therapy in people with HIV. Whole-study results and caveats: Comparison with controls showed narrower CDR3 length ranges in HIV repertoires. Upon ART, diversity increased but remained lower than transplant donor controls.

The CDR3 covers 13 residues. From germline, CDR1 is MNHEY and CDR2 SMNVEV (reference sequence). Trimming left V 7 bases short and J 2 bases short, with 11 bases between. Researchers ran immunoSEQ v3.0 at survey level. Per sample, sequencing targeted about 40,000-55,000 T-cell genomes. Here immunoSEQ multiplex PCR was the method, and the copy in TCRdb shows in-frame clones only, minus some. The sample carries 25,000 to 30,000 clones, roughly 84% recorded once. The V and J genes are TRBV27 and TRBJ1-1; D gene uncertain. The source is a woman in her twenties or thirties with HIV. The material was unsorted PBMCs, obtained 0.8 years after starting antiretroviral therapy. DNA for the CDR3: TGTGCCAGCAAGGAAAATCTTAACACTGAAGCTTTCTTT. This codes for CASKENLNTEAFF.